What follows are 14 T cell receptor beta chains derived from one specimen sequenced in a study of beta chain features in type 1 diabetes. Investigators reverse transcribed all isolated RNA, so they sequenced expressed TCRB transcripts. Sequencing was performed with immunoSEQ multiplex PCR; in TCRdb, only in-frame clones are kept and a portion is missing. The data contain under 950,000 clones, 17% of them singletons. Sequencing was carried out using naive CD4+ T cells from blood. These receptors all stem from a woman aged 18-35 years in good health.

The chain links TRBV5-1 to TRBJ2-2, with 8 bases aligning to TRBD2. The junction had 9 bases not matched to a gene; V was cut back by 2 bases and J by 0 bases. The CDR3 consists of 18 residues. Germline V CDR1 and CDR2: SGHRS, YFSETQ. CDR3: CASSFGGELPPNTGELFF. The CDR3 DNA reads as TGCGCCAGCAGCTTCGGGGGGGAACTACCTCCGAACACCGGGGAGCTGTTTTTT.

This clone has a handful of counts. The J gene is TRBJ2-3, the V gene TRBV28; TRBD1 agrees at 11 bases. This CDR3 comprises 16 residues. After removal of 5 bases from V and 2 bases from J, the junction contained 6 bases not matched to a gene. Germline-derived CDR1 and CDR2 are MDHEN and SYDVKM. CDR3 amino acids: CASSTRTGGFTDTQYF. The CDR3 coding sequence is TGTGCCAGCAGTACACGGACAGGGGGCTTCACAGATACGCAGTATTTT.

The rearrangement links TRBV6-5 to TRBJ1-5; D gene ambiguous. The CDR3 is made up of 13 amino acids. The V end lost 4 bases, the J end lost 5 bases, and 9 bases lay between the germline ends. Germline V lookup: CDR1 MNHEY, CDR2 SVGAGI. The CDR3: CASSLEPDQPQHF. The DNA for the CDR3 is TGTGCCAGCAGTTTGGAACCCGATCAGCCCCAGCATTTT.

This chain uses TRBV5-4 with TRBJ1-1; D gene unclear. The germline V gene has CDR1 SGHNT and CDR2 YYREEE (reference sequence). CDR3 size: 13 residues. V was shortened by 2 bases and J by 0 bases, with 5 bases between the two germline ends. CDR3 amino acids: CASSFYVNTEAFF. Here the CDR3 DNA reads TGTGCCAGCAGCTTTTACGTGAACACTGAAGCTTTCTTT.

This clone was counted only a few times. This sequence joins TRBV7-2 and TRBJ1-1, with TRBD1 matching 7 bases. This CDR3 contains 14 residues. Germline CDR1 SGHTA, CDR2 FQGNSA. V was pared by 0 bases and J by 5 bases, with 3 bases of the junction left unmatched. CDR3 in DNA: TGTGCCAGCAGCTTAGCGGGACAGTGGACTGAAGCTTTCTTT. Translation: CASSLAGQWTEAFF.

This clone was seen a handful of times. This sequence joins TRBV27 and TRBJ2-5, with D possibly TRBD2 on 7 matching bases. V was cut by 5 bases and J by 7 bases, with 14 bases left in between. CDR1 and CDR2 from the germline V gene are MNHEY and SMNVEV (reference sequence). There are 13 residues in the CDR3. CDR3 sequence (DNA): TGTGCCAGCAGTGGCACTAGGGGGGGGACCCAGTACTTC. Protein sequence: CASSGTRGGTQYF.

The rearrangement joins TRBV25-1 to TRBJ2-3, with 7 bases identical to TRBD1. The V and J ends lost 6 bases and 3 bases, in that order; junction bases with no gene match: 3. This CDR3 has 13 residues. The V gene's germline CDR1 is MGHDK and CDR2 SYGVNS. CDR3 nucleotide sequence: TGTGCCAGCAGCCAGACAGGGACAGATACGCAGTATTTT. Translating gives CASSQTGTDTQYF.

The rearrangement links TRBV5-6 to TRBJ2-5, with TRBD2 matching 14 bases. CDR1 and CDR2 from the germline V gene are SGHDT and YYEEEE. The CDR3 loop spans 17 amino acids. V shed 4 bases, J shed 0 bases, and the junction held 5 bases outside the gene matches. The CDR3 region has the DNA TGTGCCAGCAGCCCGCGGACTAGCGGGAGGTACCAAGAGACCCAGTACTTC. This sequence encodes CASSPRTSGRYQETQYF.

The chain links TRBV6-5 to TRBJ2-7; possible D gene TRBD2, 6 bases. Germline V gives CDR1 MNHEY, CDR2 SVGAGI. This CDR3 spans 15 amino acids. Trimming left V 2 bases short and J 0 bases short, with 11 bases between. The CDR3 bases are TGTGCCAGCAGTTACACTCAGGGAGGCTCCTACGAGCAGTACTTC. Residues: CASSYTQGGSYEQYF.

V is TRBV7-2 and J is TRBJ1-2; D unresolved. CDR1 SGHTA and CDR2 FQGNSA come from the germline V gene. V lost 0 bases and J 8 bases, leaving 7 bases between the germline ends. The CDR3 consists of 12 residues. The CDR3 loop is CASSLALEGYTF. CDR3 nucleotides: TGTGCCAGCAGCTTAGCGCTTGAGGGCTACACCTTC.

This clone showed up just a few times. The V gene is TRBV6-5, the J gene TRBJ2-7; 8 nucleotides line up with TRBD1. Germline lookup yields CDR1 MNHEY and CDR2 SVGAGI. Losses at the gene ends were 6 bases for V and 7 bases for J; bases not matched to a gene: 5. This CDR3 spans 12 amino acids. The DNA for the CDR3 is TGTGCCAGCAGCCGAACAGGGGGAGAGCAGTACTTC. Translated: CASSRTGGEQYF.

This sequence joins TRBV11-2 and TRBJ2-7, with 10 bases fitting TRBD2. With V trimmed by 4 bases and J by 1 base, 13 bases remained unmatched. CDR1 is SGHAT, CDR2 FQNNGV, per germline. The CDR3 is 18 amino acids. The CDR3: CASSSLRASGRNSYEQYF. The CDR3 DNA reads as TGTGCCAGCAGCTCTCTCCGGGCTAGCGGGAGAAATTCCTACGAGCAGTACTTC. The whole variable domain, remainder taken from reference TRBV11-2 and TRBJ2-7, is EAGVAQSPRYKIIEKRQSVAFWCNPISGHATLYWYQQILGQGPKLLIQFQNNGVVDDSQLPKDRFSAERLKGVDSTLKIQPAKLEDSAVYLCASSSLRASGRNSYEQYFGPGTRLTVT.

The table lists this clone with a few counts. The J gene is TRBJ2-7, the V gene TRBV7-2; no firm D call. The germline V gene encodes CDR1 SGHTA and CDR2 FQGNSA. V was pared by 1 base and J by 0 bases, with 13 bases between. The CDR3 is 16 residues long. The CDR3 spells CASSLDPQVSSYEQYF. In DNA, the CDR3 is TGTGCCAGCAGCTTAGATCCGCAGGTTAGCTCCTACGAGCAGTACTTC.

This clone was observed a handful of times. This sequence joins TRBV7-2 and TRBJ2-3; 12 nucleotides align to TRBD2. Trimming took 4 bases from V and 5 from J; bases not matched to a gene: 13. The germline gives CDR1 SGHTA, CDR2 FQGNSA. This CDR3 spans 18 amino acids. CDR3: CASSSLGTGTSGRDTQYF. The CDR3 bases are TGTGCCAGCAGCTCACTAGGGACCGGGACTAGCGGGCGAGATACGCAGTATTTT.